The 5 T cell receptor beta chains presented below share a single source sample, sequenced in a study of tumor-infiltrating lymphocytes in primary liver carcinoma (dated by TCRdb to about 2017). Without any cell sorting, total RNA and DNA were extracted together from about 19-30 mg of bulk tissue using the AllPrep DNA/RNA mini kit. The sequencer listed for this sample is Illumina HiSeq 2500. A constant-region primer and ProtoScript II reverse transcriptase were used to reverse-transcribe TCRbeta-specific cDNA from about 500 ng total RNA. The TCRbeta libraries were prepared through three rounds of nested multiplex PCR following a slightly modified ARM-PCR procedure. Each of the first two PCR rounds ran for 9 to 10 cycles using multiplex TRBV1-TRBV30 forward primers together with a Cbeta reverse primer. Using fastp at Q25 and MiXCR, TCRdb reprocessed the public reads and kept productive beta chains. Under each unique CDR3 protein, matching rows form one entry showing the most common genes and DNA. The sample data list around 190,000 distinct CDR3 sequences, and 70% to 90% of these were observed just once. Of the sample, around 18% is held by the ten largest clones.

Sequenced input: tumor tissue from primary liver carcinoma. The receptors were sampled from a man aged 35-49 years with primary liver carcinoma and hepatitis B virus infection.

The gene calls are TRBV11-1 and TRBJ2-3, with D possibly being TRBD1 or TRBD2 (5 bases each). Germline V gene sequence: CDR1 SGHAT, CDR2 FQDESV (reference sequence). V dropped 10 bases and J dropped 2 bases, with 31 bases sitting between them. There are 19 residues in the CDR3. This chain's CDR3 is CATSSGGSSVGAHTDTQYF. CDR3 coding DNA: TGTGCCACTAGCTCTGGGGGAAGCTCTGTTGGAGCCCACACAGATACGCAGTATTTT.

The chain couples TRBV11-1 to TRBJ2-1; D remains ambiguous. CDR3 length equals 16 residues. Per germline, CDR1 SGHAT and CDR2 FQDESV (reference sequence). The CDR3 is CARKPRVADSYNEQFF. In nucleotides, the CDR3 is TGTGCTAGGAAGCCCCGGGTGGCGGACTCCTACAATGAGCAGTTCTTC.

Of note for this clonotype: The junction does not match germline at one end; this may be a read error. J is TRBJ2-3 and V is TRBV4-2, with D tentatively TRBD1 (6 bases). CDR1 and CDR2 from the germline V gene are LGHNA and YNFKEQ. CDR3 size: 15 residues. The CDR3 loop is CASRQGQSAADTQYF. In nucleotides, the CDR3 is TGTGCCAGCCGCCAAGGACAGAGTGCGGCAGATACGCAGTATTTT.

Of note for this clonotype: This CDR3 is missing its conserved last phenylalanine or tryptophan, likely due to a read error. The chain employs TRBV4-2 and TRBJ2-1; perhaps D is TRBD1 or TRBD2 (5 bases each). With 5 bases removed from V and 5 bases from J, the gap between germline ends came to 16 bases. Germline V gene lookup returns CDR1 LGHNA and CDR2 YNFKEQ. This CDR3 has 15 amino acids. CDR3 in amino acids: CASSSGLGDHNEQFL. The CDR3 bases are TGTGCCAGCAGCTCTGGGCTAGGGGACCACAATGAGCAGTTCTTA.

Note on this clonotype: One end of the junction varies from germline; a read error may be responsible. The chain uses TRBV11-2 and TRBJ1-5; weak D call: TRBD1 (6 bases). The germline CDR1 and CDR2 sequences are SGHAT and FQNNGV. The CDR3 extends over 17 amino acids. CDR3 loop: CANSLVGVTGSNLPQHF. In DNA form, the CDR3 reads TGTGCCAACAGTTTAGTAGGGGTAACAGGGAGCAATCTGCCCCAGCATTTT.